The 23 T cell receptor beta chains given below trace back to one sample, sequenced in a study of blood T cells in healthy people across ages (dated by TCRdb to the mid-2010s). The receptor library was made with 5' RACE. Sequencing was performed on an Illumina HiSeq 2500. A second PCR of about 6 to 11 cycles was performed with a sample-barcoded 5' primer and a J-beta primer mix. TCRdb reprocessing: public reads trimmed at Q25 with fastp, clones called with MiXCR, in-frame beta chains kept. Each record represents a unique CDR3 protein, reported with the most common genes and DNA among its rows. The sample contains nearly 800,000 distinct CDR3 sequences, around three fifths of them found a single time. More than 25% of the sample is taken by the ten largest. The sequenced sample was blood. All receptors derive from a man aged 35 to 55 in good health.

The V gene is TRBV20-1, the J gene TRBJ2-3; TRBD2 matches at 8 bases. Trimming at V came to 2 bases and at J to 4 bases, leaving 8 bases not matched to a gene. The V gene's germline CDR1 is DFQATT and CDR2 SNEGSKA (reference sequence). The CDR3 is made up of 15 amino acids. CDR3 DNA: TGCAGTGCTAGAAGCGCGGGGGGCGTCCCAGATACGCAGTATTTT. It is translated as CSARSAGGVPDTQYF.

CDR3 coding DNA: TGCAGCGTTAAATCGACAGGGCAGGGCACTGAAGCTTTCTTT. This gives the protein CSVKSTGQGTEAFF. The chain recombines TRBV29-1 with TRBJ1-1, with 7 bases identical to TRBD1. This CDR3 has 14 residues. Germline values: CDR1 SQVTM, CDR2 ANQGSEA. Germline trimming cut 5 bases from V and 4 bases from J; bases unmatched to any gene: 10.

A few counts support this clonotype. The DNA of the CDR3 is TGTGCCAGCAGTTTAGGCGGACAGTTCGGTCGTCCGGGGAACTATGGCTACACCTTC. Its protein is CASSLGGQFGRPGNYGYTF. This sequence joins TRBV28 and TRBJ1-2, with D maybe TRBD1 (6 bases). CDR1 MDHEN and CDR2 SYDVKM come from the germline V gene. The CDR3 sequence is 19 residues long. Trimming pared 2 bases from V and 2 bases from J, leaving 24 bases between.

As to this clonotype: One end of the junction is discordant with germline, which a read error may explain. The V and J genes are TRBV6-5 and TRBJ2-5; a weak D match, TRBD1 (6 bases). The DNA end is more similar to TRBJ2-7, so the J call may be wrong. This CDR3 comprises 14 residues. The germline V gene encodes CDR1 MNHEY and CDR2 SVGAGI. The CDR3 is CASSDSGVVNEQYF. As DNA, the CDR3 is TGTGCCAGCAGTGACTCAGGGGTAGTAAACGAGCAGTACTTC.

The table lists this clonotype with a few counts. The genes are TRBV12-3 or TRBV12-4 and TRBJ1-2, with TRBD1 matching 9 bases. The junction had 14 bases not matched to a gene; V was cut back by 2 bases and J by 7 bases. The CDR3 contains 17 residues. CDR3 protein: CASSLSSSGQGFAGYTF. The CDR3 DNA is TGTGCCAGCAGTTTATCTTCATCGGGACAGGGCTTCGCTGGCTACACCTTC.

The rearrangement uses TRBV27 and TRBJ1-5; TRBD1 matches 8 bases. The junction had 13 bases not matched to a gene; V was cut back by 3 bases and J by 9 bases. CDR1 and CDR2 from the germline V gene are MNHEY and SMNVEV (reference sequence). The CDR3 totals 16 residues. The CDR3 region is CASSFHGTGLEWPQHF. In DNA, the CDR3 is TGTGCCAGCAGTTTCCACGGGACAGGCCTGGAGTGGCCCCAGCATTTT.

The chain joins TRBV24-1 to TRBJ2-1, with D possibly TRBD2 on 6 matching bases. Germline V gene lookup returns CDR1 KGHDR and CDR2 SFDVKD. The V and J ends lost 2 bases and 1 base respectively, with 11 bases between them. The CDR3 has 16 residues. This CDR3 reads CATSDSGEDSYNEQFF. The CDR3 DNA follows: TGTGCCACCAGTGATTCGGGGGAGGATTCCTACAATGAGCAGTTCTTC.

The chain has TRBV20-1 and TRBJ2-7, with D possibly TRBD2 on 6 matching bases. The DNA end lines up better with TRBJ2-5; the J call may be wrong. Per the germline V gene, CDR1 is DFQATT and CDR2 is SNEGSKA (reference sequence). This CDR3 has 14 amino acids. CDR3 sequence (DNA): TGCAGTGCTGCCCTGGCGGGGACCACAGAGACCCAGTACTTC. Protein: CSAALAGTTETQYF.

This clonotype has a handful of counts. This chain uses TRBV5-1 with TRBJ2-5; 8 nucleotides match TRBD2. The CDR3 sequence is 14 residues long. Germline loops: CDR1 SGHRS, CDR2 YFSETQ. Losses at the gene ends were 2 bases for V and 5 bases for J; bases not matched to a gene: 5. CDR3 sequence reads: CASSFSGAEETQYF. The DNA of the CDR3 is TGCGCCAGCAGCTTTAGCGGGGCCGAGGAGACCCAGTACTTC.

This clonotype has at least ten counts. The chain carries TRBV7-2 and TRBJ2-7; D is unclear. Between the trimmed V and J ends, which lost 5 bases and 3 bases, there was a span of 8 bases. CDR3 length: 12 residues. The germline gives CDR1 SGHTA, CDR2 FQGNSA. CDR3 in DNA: TGTGCCAGCAGCCCAACTTTCTACGAGCAGTACTTC. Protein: CASSPTFYEQYF.

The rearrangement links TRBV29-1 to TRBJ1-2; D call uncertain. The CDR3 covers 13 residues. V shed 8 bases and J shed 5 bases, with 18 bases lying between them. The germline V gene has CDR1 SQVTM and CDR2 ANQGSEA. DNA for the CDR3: TGCAGCATCCCAAAAACAAGGAGGTATGGCTACACCTTC. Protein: CSIPKTRRYGYTF. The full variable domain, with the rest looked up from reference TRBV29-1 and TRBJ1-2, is SAVISQKPSRDICQRGTSLTIQCQVDSQVTMMFWYRQQPGQSLTLIATANQGSEATYESGFVIDKFPISRPNLTFSTLTVSNMSPEDSSIYLCSIPKTRRYGYTFGSGTRLTVV.

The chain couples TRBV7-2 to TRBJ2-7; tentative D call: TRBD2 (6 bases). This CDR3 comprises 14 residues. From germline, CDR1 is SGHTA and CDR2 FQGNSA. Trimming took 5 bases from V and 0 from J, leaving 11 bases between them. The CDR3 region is CASSRDFSSYEQYF. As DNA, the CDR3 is TGTGCCAGCAGCCGGGACTTCAGCTCCTACGAGCAGTACTTC.

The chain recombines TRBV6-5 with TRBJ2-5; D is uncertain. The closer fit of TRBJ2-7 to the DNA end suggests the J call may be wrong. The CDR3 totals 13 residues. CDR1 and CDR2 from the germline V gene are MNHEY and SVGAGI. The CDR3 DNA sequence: TGTGCCAGCAGTCAGAAAAGAAGAGGCGAGCAGTACTTC. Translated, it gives CASSQKRRGEQYF.

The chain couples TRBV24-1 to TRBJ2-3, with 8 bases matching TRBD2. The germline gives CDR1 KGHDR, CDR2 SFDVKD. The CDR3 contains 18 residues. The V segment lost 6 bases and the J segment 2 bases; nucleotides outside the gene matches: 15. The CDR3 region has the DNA TGTGCCACCAGTACCCTGAAAGGACTAGCAGGATCCACAGATACGCAGTATTTT. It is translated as CATSTLKGLAGSTDTQYF.

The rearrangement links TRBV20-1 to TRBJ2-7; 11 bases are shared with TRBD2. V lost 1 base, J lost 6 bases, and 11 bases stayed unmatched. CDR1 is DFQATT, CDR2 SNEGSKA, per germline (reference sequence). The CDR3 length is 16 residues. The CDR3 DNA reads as TGCAGTGCTAGAGCCGCTACTAGCGGGAGCTCTCTCGAGCAGTACTTC. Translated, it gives CSARAATSGSSLEQYF.

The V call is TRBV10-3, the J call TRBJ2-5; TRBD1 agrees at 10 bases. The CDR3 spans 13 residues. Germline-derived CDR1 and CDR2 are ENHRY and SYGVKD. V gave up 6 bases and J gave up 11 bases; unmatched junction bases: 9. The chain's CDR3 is CAIRGGQGNEQYF. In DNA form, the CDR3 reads TGTGCCATCAGGGGGGGACAGGGGAATGAGCAGTACTTC.

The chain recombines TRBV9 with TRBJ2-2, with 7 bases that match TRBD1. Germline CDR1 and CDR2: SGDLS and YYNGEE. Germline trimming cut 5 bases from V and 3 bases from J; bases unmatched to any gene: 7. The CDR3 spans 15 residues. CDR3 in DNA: TGTGCCAGCAGTTTGGGGCAGGGGGACACCGGGGAGCTGTTTTTT. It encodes CASSLGQGDTGELFF.

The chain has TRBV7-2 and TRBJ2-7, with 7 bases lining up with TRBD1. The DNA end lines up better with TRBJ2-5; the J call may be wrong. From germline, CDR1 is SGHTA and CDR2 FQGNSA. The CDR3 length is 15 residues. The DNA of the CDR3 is TGTGCCAGCAGCTTAGGGGACAGAGACCTAGAGACCCAGTACTTC. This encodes CASSLGDRDLETQYF.

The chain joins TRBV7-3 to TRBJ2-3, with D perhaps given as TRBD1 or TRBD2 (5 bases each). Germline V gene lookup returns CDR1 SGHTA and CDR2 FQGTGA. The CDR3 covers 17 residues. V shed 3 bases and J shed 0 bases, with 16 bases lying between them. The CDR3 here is CASSFQVRDESTDTQYF. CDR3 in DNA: TGTGCCAGCAGCTTTCAAGTCCGGGACGAGAGCACAGATACGCAGTATTTT.

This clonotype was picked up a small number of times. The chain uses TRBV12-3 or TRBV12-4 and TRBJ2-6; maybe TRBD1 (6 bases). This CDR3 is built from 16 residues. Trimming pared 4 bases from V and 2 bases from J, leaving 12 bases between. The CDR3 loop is CASSYLTGPGANVLTF. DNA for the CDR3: TGTGCCAGCAGTTATCTGACAGGTCCTGGGGCCAACGTCCTGACTTTC.

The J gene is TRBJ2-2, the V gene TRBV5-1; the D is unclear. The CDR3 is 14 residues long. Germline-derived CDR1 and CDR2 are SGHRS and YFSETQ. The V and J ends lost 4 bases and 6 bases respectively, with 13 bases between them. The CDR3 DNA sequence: TGCGCCAGCAGCCCGGACCCTAGGGCCGGGGAGCTGTTTTTT. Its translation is CASSPDPRAGELFF.

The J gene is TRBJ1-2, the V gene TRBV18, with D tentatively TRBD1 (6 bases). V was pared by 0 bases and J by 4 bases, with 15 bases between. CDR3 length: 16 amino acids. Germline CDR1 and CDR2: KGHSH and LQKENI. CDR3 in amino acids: CASSPPSAGAVYGYTF. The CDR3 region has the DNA TGTGCCAGCTCACCACCGTCCGCAGGGGCAGTCTATGGCTACACCTTC.

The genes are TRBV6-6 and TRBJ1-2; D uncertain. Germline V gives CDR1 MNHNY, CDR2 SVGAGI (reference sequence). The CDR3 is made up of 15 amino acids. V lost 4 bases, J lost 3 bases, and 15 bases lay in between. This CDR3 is CASSLYIGIDYGYTF. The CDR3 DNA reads TGTGCCAGCAGTTTGTATATAGGAATCGACTATGGCTACACCTTC.